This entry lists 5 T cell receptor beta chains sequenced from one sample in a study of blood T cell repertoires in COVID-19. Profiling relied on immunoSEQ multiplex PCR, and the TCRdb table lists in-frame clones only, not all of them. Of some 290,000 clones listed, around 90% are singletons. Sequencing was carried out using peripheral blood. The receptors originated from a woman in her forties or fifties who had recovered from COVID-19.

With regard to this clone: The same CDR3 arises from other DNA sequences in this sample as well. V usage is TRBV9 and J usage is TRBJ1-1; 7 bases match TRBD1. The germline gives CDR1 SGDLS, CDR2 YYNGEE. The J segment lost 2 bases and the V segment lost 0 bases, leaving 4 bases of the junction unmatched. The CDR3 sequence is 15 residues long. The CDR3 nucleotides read TGTGCCAGCAGCGTAGGCCCAGGGGGTAACACTGAAGCTTTCTTT. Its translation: CASSVGPGGNTEAFF.

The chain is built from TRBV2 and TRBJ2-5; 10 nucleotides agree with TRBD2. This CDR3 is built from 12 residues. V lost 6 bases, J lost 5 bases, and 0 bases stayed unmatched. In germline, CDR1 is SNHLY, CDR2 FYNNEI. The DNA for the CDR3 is TGTGCCAGCAGGACTAGCGGGGAGACCCAGTACTTC. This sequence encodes CASRTSGETQYF. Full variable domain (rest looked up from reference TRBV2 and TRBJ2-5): EPEVTQTPSHQVTQMGQEVILRCVPISNHLYFYWYRQILGQKVEFLVSFYNNEISEKSEIFDDQFSVERPDGSNFTLKIRSTKLEDSAMYFCASRTSGETQYFGPGTRLLVL.

The CDR3 nucleotides read TGTGCCAGCTCACCACCCAGCGGACAAGAGACCCAGTACTTC. It specifies CASSPPSGQETQYF. The J gene is TRBJ2-5, the V gene TRBV18, with a weak D call TRBD2 (5 bases). CDR1 KGHSH and CDR2 LQKENI come from the germline V gene. The CDR3 has 14 amino acids. V gave up 0 bases and J gave up 2 bases, with 7 bases separating them.

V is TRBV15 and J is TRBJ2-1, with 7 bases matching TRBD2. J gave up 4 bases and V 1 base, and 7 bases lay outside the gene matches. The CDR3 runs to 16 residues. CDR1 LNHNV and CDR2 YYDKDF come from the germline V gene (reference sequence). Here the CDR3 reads CATSRGPPGGYNEQFF. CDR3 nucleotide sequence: TGTGCCACCAGCAGAGGACCGCCGGGGGGTTACAATGAGCAGTTCTTC.

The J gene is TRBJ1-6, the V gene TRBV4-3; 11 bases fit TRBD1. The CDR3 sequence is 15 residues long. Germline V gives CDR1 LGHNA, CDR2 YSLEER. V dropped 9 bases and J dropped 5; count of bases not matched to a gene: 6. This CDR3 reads CASRTGGANNSPLHF. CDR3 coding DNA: TGCGCCAGTCGGACAGGGGGCGCGAATAATTCACCCCTCCACTTT.